The next 21 T cell receptor beta chains were all read from a single sample in a study of cytomegalovirus exposure and HLA in healthy donors. 60 Vbeta and 13 Jbeta primers were used in PCR. Clones were sequenced by immunoSEQ multiplex PCR, and TCRdb holds only the in-frame ones, with some missing. The repertoire holds over 85,000 clones, with over 80% as singletons. The material sequenced was PBMCs. These receptors all come from a middle-aged man in good health and CMV-seronegative.

The gene calls are TRBV5-1 and TRBJ2-1; 8 bases are a match to TRBD1. Germline lookup yields CDR1 SGHRS and CDR2 YFSETQ. With V trimmed by 4 bases and J by 2 bases, 2 bases remained unmatched. The CDR3 is made up of 14 amino acids. The CDR3 spells CASSLQGAYNEQFF. CDR3 in DNA: TGCGCCAGCAGCCTACAGGGGGCCTACAATGAGCAGTTCTTC.

This chain connects TRBV7-9 to TRBJ2-3, with D maybe TRBD2 (6 bases). CDR3 length: 13 residues. Deletions cut 5 bases from V and 10 bases from J, with 16 bases between. Germline CDR1 and CDR2: SEHNR and FQNEAQ (reference sequence). The chain's CDR3 is CASSPSGLRPQYF. The DNA for the CDR3 is TGTGCCAGCAGCCCTTCGGGACTTCGACCGCAGTATTTT.

The V call is TRBV18, the J call TRBJ1-5; D possibly corresponds to TRBD1 (6 bases). The CDR3 length is 15 residues. V lost 2 bases to trimming and J lost 6 bases, with 14 bases between them. The V gene's germline CDR1 is KGHSH and CDR2 LQKENI. This CDR3 is CASSPRQVSSQPQHF. The DNA of the CDR3 is TGTGCCAGCTCACCAAGACAGGTTTCGAGTCAGCCCCAGCATTTT.

The table lists this clone with a few counts. V gene TRBV7-2 combines with J gene TRBJ2-3; D possibly corresponds to TRBD1 (6 bases). This CDR3 is built from 15 residues. Germline V gene sequence: CDR1 SGHTA, CDR2 FQGNSA. Trimming left V 4 bases short and J 13 bases short, with 24 bases between. The DNA of the CDR3 is TGTGCCAGCAGCTCAGGGGTCCCTCTATCGAGTCACGAGTATTTT. Residues: CASSSGVPLSSHEYF.

This chain uses TRBV11-3 with TRBJ2-2; the D gene is possibly TRBD1 (6 bases). Per the germline V gene, CDR1 is SGHNT and CDR2 is YENEEA. This CDR3 region has 16 residues. Trimming removed 5 bases at V and 6 bases at J, with 19 bases between. CDR3 bases: TGTGCCAGCAGCCCAAACCCAGGGGTAGGCGCCGGGGAGCTGTTTTTT. Its protein product is CASSPNPGVGAGELFF.

The J gene is TRBJ1-1, the V gene TRBV15; the match to TRBD1 covers 7 bases. The CDR3 is 19 residues long. The germline gives CDR1 LNHNV, CDR2 YYDKDF (reference sequence). Germline trimming cut 0 bases from V and 5 bases from J; bases unmatched to any gene: 18. CDR3 DNA: TGTGCCACCAGCAGAGATCAAGGAACAGGGGCCTATATCGGGACTGAAGCTTTCTTT. This sequence encodes CATSRDQGTGAYIGTEAFF.

The table lists this clone with a few counts. The chain joins TRBV5-1 to TRBJ1-2; 11 bases agree with TRBD1. The CDR3 contains 16 residues. Germline loops: CDR1 SGHRS, CDR2 YFSETQ. Losses at the gene ends were 7 bases for V and 5 bases for J; bases not matched to a gene: 13. The CDR3 DNA reads as TGCGCCAGCCGTCCGTCCGGGACAGGGGGTCGGTATGGCTACACCTTC. Amino acid sequence: CASRPSGTGGRYGYTF.

CDR3 in amino acids: CASSQDWGRGHYGYTF. In DNA, the CDR3 is TGCGCCAGCAGCCAAGATTGGGGCAGGGGGCACTATGGCTACACCTTC. The V and J genes are TRBV4-3 and TRBJ1-2, with 8 bases matching TRBD1. CDR1 and CDR2 from the germline V gene are LGHNA and YSLEER. V lost 0 bases and J lost 3; bases outside the gene matches: 6. There are 16 residues in the CDR3.

The chain is built from TRBV4-1 and TRBJ2-4; a weak D match, TRBD1 (6 bases). Between the trimmed V and J ends, which lost 5 bases and 8 bases, there was a span of 13 bases. The CDR3 extends over 13 amino acids. The germline gives CDR1 MGHRA, CDR2 YSYEKL. Written as DNA, the CDR3 is TGCGCCAGCAGCTCGACAGGACCAGACATTCAGTACTTC. Amino acids: CASSSTGPDIQYF.

The chain is built from TRBV7-9 and TRBJ1-1, with TRBD1 matching over 7 bases. The CDR3 spans 13 residues. Trimming at V came to 4 bases and at J to 8 bases, leaving 7 bases not matched to a gene. Per germline, CDR1 SEHNR and CDR2 FQNEAQ (reference sequence). Here the CDR3 DNA reads TGTGCCAGCAGCTCCCAGGGGACAGAAGAAGCTTTCTTT. This gives the protein CASSSQGTEEAFF.

V usage is TRBV7-2 and J usage is TRBJ2-2; TRBD2 aligns across 8 bases. Germline V gene data show CDR1 as SGHTA and CDR2 as FQGNSA. V lost 1 base and J lost 4; bases outside the gene matches: 5. CDR3 length equals 16 residues. CDR3: CASSLGRAGVTGELFF. In nucleotides, the CDR3 is TGTGCCAGCAGCTTAGGGCGAGCGGGGGTCACCGGGGAGCTGTTTTTT.

This clone appeared a few times. The rearrangement joins TRBV27 to TRBJ1-5, with D maybe TRBD1 (6 bases). Trimming pared 6 bases from V and 2 bases from J, leaving 14 bases between. Germline CDR1 MNHEY, CDR2 SMNVEV (reference sequence). This CDR3 has 15 residues. DNA of the CDR3: TGTGCCAGCAGGGACAGCTACCGGGGCAATCAGCCCCAGCATTTT. This translates into CASRDSYRGNQPQHF.

CDR3 nucleotide sequence: TGTGCCAGCAGCCGGGACAGCGGCTATGGCTACACCTTC. It translates to CASSRDSGYGYTF. The chain carries TRBV5-4 and TRBJ1-2, with 7 bases that match TRBD1. There are 13 residues in the CDR3. Germline assignment: CDR1 SGHNT and CDR2 YYREEE (reference sequence). J was trimmed by 4 bases and V by 4 bases; bases with no gene match: 4.

This clone showed up just once. The chain recombines TRBV14 with TRBJ1-5, with a weak D call TRBD1 (5 bases). The length of the CDR3 is 13 residues. The germline CDR1 and CDR2 sequences are SGHDN and FVKESK. V lost 2 bases to trimming and J lost 4 bases, with 6 bases between them. CDR3 DNA: TGTGCCAGCAGCCAACAGGGAAATCAGCCCCAGCATTTT. Translation: CASSQQGNQPQHF.

This sequence joins TRBV12-5 and TRBJ1-2; D call uncertain. The CDR3 is 15 amino acids. Germline CDR1 reads LGHNT; CDR2 reads FRNRAP. CDR3 sequence (DNA): TGTGCAACCGCGGGCCACGGTCAATCCGGCTATGGCTACACCTTC. Its translation is CATAGHGQSGYGYTF.

This clone was seen just once. The chain employs TRBV5-1 and TRBJ2-5, with 9 bases fitting TRBD2. Per the germline V gene, CDR1 is SGHRS and CDR2 is YFSETQ. V trimming: 4 bases; J trimming: 1 base; junction bases outside the gene matches: 5. The CDR3 consists of 15 residues. CDR3 loop: CASSPQAGGQETQYF. CDR3 DNA sequence: TGCGCCAGCAGCCCGCAAGCGGGGGGCCAAGAGACCCAGTACTTC.

This clone appeared a single time. V is TRBV19 and J is TRBJ2-7, with a tentative D call TRBD1 (6 bases). CDR1 and CDR2 (germline): LNHDA, SQIVND (reference sequence). V was cut by 4 bases and J by 4 bases, with 11 bases left in between. The CDR3 is 13 amino acids. This chain's CDR3 is CASSKQGVYEQYF. CDR3 sequence (DNA): TGTGCCAGTAGTAAACAGGGTGTTTACGAGCAGTACTTC.

This clone has a handful of counts. The chain has TRBV7-9 and TRBJ2-2; TRBD1 agrees at 8 bases. This CDR3 has 16 residues. With V trimmed by 5 bases and J by 3 bases, 8 bases remained unmatched. Germline lookup yields CDR1 SEHNR and CDR2 FQNEAQ (reference sequence). The CDR3 nucleotides are TGTGCCAGCAGCCCCAGGACAGGGATGTACACCGGGGAGCTGTTTTTT. It encodes CASSPRTGMYTGELFF.

The rearrangement links TRBV6-5 to TRBJ2-3; TRBD2 aligns across 11 bases. V shed 4 bases and J 7 bases; nucleotides not matched to a gene: 10. The CDR3 is made up of 16 amino acids. The germline gives CDR1 MNHEY, CDR2 SVGAGI. CDR3 DNA sequence: TGTGCCAGCAGTTCCGAAACTAGCGGGGGACGGTATACGCAGTATTTT. Amino acids: CASSSETSGGRYTQYF.

This chain connects TRBV9 to TRBJ1-1; D is unresolved. With 3 bases removed from V and 10 bases from J, the gap between germline ends came to 13 bases. Germline CDR1 reads SGDLS; CDR2 reads YYNGEE. The CDR3 totals 12 residues. The CDR3 region has the DNA TGTGCCAGCAGCGGCCCTCTATCGTTAGCTTTCTTT. It codes for CASSGPLSLAFF.

The gene calls are TRBV19 and TRBJ1-2; possible D gene TRBD1, 6 bases. The V end lost 7 bases, the J end lost 6 bases, and 21 bases lay between the germline ends. Germline CDR1 reads LNHDA; CDR2 reads SQIVND (reference sequence). CDR3 length equals 15 residues. The CDR3 coding sequence is TGTGCCAGTAATTACCCTGGGCAGGGGAAGGATGGCTACACCTTC. Protein: CASNYPGQGKDGYTF.